This TCR beta chain was documented in a study of shared clonotypes between healthy human individuals. Points from the study as a whole: A handful of donors had around 5% of their naive CD4 clonotypes in common.

Libraries were prepared by immunoSEQ multiplex PCR; TCRdb keeps only in-frame clonotypes and omits some of them. The sample holds over a million clones, roughly 74% seen once. Concerning this clone: The antigen is not known.

Losses at the gene ends were 3 bases for V and 0 bases for J; bases not matched to a gene: 7. CDR1 and CDR2 from the germline V gene are MNHEY and SMNVEV (reference sequence). The CDR3 consists of 16 residues. This TCR was sampled from a man between 18 and 35 years old in good health. Some clones in this sample may be carry-over from other donors' samples. Sequenced sample: memory CD4+ T cells from PBMCs. Subset given: CD45RA-negative fraction. The chain joins TRBV27 to TRBJ1-1; TRBD1 matches at 7 bases. CDR3 DNA sequence: TGTGCCAGCAGTTTGAACAGGGGCCGGTTGAACACTGAAGCTTTCTTT. Protein sequence: CASSLNRGRLNTEAFF.